The rows below give T cell receptor beta chains drawn from one sample of a study of CD8 T cells in ankylosing spondylitis. Using its own MiXCR run on the 5' RACE reads, TCRdb lists one record per CDR3 protein. In the table there are 250,000 or so distinct CDR3 sequences, 15% to 20% of which are singletons. Sequencing input: blood, either unsorted or a sorted T cell fraction (not recorded which). These receptors all stem from a male donor with ankylosing spondylitis or in good health (not recorded which). Each CDR3 is given with its conserved first and last residue.

j_gene	v_gene	CDR3aa
TRBJ2-7	TRBV12-3/TRBV12-4	CASSHHRAPPYEQYF
TRBJ2-1	TRBV20-1	CSAREGLAFYNEQFF
TRBJ2-7	TRBV5-1	CASSLSQTNYEQYF
TRBJ1-2	TRBV7-8	CASSPDSPIDYGYTF
TRBJ2-7	TRBV5-1	CASSLAPSAGQVTYEQYF
TRBJ2-7	TRBV4-1	CASSQPNFSYEQYF
TRBJ2-3	TRBV25-1	CASSEFSKGNPTDTQYF
TRBJ2-7	TRBV5-6	CASSRTGEGAPEQYF
TRBJ1-4	TRBV5-1	CASSLGQRREKLFF
TRBJ2-5	TRBV5-5	CASSLPILAEDQETQYF